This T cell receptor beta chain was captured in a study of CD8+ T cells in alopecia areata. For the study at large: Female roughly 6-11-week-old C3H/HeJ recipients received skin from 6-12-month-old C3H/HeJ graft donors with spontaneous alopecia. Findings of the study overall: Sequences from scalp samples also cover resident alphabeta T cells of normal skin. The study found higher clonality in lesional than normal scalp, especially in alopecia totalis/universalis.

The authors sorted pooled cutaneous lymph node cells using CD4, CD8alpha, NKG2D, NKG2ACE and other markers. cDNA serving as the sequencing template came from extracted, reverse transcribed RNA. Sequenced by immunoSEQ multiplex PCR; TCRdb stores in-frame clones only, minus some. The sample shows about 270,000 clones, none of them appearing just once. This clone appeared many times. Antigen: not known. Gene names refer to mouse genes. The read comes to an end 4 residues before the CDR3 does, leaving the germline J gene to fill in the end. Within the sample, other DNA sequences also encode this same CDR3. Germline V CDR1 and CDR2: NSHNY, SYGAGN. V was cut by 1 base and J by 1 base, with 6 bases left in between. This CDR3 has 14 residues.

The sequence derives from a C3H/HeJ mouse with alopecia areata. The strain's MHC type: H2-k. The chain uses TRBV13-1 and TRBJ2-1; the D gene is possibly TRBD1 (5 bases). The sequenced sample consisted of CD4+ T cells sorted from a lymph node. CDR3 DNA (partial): TGTGCCAGCAGTGATAGGGGAAACTATGCT. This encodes CASSDRGNYA. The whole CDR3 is CASSDRGNYAEQFF.